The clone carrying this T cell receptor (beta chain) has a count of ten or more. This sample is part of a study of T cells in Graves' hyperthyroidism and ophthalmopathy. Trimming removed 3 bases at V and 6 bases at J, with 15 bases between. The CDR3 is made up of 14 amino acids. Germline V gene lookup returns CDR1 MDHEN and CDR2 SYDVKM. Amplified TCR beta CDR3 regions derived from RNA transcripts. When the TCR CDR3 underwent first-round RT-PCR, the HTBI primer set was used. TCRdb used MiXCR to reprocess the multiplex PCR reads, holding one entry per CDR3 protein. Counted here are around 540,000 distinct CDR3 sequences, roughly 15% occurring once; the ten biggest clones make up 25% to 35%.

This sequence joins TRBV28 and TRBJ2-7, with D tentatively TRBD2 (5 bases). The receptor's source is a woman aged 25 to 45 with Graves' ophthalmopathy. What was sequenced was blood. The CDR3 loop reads CASSFGRRLGEQYF. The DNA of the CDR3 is TGTGCCAGCAGTTTCGGCAGGAGGTTAGGCGAGCAGTACTTC.